This record looks at one TCR beta chain sequence and its context. Its antigen is as yet unknown. Per the germline V gene, CDR1 is MNHEY and CDR2 is SVGAGI. V lost 6 bases to trimming and J lost 4 bases, with 18 bases between them. This CDR3 is built from 15 residues. A J-beta primer mix and a sample-barcoded 5' primer were used in a second PCR of roughly 7 to 12 cycles. TCRdb reprocessed the 5' RACE reads with MiXCR, giving one entry per CDR3 protein. The sample lists some 900,000 distinct CDR3 sequences, about 44% seen once, with over 10% in the top ten. The entry originates in a study of blood T cells in healthy people across ages. Whole-study context: Through template switching, about one barcoded beta molecule was captured per two T cells, as measured in model experiments.

Study-wide findings and caveats: Among long-lived donors, naive CD4+ cells were more numerous and diversity higher than in aged donors. In the absence of known donor CMV status, changes in expanded clonotypes were possibly confounded.

This receptor was identified in a man younger than 40 in good health. The chain carries TRBV6-5 and TRBJ1-1, with D possibly TRBD1 on 5 matching bases. The specimen was blood. The CDR3 DNA reads as TGTGCCAGCAGCCGAGAGGGGATCGAGAGCACTGAAGCTTTCTTT. It encodes CASSREGIESTEAFF.